The clone carrying this TCR beta chain has a handful of counts. Its cognate antigen is unknown. The data derive from a study of T-cell memory formation after mild COVID-19. Deletions cut 0 bases from V and 5 bases from J, with 8 bases between. Germline values: CDR1 SGHDN, CDR2 FVKESK. This CDR3 is 13 amino acids long. A single record per CDR3 protein comes from TCRdb applying MiXCR to the 5' RACE reads. In the table there are about 110,000 distinct CDR3 sequences, approximately 15% of which are singletons. Study-wide points: Researchers found some responding clones in pre-infection memory, a sign that cross-reactive memory joined.

Sample: PBMCs or a T cell subset sorted from them (not recorded which). The origin of this receptor is a man between 18 and 35 years old who had mild COVID-19 (a few samples of this study predate the infection). Cell type and time point are not known. The chain uses TRBV14 and TRBJ2-7; no reliable D call. The chain's CDR3 is CASSQDAWDEQYF. The CDR3 coding sequence is TGTGCCAGCAGCCAAGACGCCTGGGACGAGCAGTACTTC.